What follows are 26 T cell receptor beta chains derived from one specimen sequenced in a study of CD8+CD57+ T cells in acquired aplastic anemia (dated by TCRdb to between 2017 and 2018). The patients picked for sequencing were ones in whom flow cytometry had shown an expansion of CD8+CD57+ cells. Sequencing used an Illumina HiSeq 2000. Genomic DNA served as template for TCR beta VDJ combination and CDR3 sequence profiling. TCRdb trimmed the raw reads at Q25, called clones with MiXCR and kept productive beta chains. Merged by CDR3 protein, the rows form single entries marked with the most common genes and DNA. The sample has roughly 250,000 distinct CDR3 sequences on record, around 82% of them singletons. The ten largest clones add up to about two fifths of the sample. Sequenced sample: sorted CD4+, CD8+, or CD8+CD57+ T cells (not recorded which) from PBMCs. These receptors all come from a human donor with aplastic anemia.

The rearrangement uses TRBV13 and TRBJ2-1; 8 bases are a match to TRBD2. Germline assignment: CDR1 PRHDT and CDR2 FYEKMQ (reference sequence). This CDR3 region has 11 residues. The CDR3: CAKQREYEQFF. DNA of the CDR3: TGTGCTAAGCAGCGGGAGTATGAGCAGTTCTTC.

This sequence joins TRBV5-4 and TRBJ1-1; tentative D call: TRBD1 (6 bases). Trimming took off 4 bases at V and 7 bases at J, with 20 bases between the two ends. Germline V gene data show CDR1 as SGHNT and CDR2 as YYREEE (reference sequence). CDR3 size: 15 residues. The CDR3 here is CASSQEGGRSGEAFF. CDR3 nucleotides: TGTGCCAGCAGCCAAGAAGGGGGGAGAAGTGGTGAAGCTTTCTTT.

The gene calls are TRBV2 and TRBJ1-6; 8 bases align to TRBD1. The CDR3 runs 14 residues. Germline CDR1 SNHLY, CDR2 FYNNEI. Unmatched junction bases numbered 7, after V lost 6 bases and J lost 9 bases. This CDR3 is CASSMTGVGSPLHF. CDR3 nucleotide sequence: TGTGCCAGCAGCATGACAGGGGTTGGTTCACCCCTCCACTTT.

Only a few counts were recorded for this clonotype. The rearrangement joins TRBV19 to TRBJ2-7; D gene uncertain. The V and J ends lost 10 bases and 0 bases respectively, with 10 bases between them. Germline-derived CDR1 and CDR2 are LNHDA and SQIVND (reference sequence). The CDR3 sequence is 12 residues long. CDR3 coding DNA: TGTGCCACTCTGGACGGCTCCTACGAGCAGTACTTC. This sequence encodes CATLDGSYEQYF.

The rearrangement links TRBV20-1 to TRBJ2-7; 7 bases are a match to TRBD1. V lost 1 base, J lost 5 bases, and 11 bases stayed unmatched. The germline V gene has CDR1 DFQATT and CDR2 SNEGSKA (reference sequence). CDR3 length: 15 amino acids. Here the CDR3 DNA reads TGCAGTGCTAGAGCTAAGGGAAGGGGGCAGGACGAGCAGTACTTC. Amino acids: CSARAKGRGQDEQYF.

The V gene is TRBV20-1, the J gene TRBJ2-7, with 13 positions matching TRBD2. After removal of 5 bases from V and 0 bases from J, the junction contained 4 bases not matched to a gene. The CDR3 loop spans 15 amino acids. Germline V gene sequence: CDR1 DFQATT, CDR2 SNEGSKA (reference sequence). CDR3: CSALRLAGGSYEQYV. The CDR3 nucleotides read TGCAGTGCTCTAAGACTAGCGGGAGGCTCCTACGAGCAGTACGTC.

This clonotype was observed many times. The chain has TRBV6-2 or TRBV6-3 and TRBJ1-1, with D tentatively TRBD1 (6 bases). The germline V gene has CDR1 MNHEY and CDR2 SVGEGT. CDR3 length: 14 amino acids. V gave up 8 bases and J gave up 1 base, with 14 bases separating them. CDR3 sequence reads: CASGSQGTNTEAFF. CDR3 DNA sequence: TGTGCCAGCGGTTCACAGGGAACGAACACTGAAGCTTTCTTT.

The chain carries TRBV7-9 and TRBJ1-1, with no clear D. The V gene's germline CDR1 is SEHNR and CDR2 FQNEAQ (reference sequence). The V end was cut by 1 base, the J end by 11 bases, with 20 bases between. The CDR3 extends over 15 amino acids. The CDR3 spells CASSLVPGENTFAFF. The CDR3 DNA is TGTGCCAGCAGCTTAGTACCCGGGGAGAACACTTTTGCTTTCTTT.

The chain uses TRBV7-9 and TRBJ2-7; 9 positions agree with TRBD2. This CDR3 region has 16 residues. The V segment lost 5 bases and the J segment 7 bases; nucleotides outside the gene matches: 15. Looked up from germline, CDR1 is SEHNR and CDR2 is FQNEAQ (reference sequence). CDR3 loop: CASSIQRSGGLDEQYV. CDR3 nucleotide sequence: TGTGCCAGCAGCATTCAAAGAAGCGGGGGGCTCGATGAGCAGTACGTC.

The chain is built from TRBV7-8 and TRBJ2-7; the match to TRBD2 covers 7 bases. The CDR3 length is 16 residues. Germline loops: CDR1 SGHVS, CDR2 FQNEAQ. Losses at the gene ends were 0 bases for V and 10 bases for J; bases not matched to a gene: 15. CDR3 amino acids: CASSLAGGVDTQYQYF. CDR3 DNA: TGTGCCAGCAGCTTAGCGGGGGGGGTGGATACGCAGTATCAGTACTTC.

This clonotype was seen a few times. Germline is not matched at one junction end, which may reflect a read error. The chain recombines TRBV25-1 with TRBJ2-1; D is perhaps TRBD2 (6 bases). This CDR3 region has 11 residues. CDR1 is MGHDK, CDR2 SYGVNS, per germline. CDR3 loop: CVSILANEQFF. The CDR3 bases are TGTGTCAGCATACTAGCCAATGAGCAGTTCTTC.

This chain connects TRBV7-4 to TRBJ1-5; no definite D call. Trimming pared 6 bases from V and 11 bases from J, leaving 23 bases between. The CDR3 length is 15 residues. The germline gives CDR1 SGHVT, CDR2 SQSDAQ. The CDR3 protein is CASSTHTKWGETQHF. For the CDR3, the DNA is TGTGCCAGCAGTACACACACAAAATGGGGTGAGACCCAGCATTTT. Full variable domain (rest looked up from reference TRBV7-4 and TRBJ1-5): GAGVSQSPRYKVAKRGRDVALRCDSISGHVTLYWYRQTLGQGSEVLTYSQSDAQRDKSGRPSGRFSAERPERSVSTLKIQRTEQGDSAVYLCASSTHTKWGETQHFGDGTRLSIL.

CDR3 amino acids: CASGVAGNSPYFEQFF. CDR3 sequence (DNA): TGTGCCAGCGGAGTCGCTGGGAACAGTCCGTACTTCGAGCAGTTCTTC. The rearrangement uses TRBV9 and TRBJ2-1; D gene uncertain. The germline V and J ends were trimmed by 7 bases and 10 bases, with 27 bases remaining between them. Germline V lookup: CDR1 SGDLS, CDR2 YYNGEE. This CDR3 contains 16 residues.

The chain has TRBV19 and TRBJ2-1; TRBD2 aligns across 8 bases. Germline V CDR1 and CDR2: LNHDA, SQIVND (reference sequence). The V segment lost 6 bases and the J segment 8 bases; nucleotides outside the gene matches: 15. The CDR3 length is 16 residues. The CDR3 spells CASSLESGGGSDEQFF. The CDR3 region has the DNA TGTGCCAGTAGCTTAGAAAGCGGCGGGGGGAGCGATGAGCAGTTCTTC.

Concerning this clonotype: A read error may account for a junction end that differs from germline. The CDR3 sequence is CASSLAGGHEPQFF. DNA of the CDR3: TGTGCCAGCAGCTTAGCGGGAGGACACGAACCGCAGTTTTTT. V usage is TRBV7-8 and J usage is TRBJ2-3, with D possibly TRBD2 on 6 matching bases. Germline V CDR1 and CDR2: SGHVS, FQNEAQ. The CDR3 loop spans 14 amino acids. The complete variable domain, with remaining parts taken from reference TRBV7-8 and TRBJ2-3, reads GAGVSQSPRYKVAKRGQDVALRCDPISGHVSLFWYQQALGQGPEFLTYFQNEAQLDKSGLPSDRFFAERPEGSVSTLKIQRTQQEDSAVYLCASSLAGGHEPQFFGPGTRLTVL.

The CDR3 spells CASSLERAQGTQYF. The CDR3 coding sequence is TGTGCCAGCAGCCTCGAGCGGGCCCAGGGGACCCAGTACTTC. The rearrangement joins TRBV7-7 to TRBJ2-5, with D maybe TRBD2 (6 bases). CDR1 SSHAT and CDR2 FNYEAQ come from the germline V gene (reference sequence). Trimming left V 5 bases short and J 7 bases short, with 17 bases between. The CDR3 length is 14 residues.

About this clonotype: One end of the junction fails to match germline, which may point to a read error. CDR3 protein: CASSPGTSGYNEHF. CDR3 DNA sequence: TGTGCCAGCAGCCCCGGGACTAGCGGATACAATGAGCACTTC. V and J are TRBV9 and TRBJ2-5; TRBD2 matches at 11 bases. This CDR3 contains 14 residues. CDR1 SGDLS and CDR2 YYNGEE come from the germline V gene.

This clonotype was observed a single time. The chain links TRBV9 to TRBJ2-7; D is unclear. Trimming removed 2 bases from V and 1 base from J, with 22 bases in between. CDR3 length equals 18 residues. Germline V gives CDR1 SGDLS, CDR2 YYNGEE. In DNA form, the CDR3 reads TGTGCCAGCAGCGTTCAGTCAGACACGCCGGATTTTTCCTACGAGCAGTACGTC. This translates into CASSVQSDTPDFSYEQYV.

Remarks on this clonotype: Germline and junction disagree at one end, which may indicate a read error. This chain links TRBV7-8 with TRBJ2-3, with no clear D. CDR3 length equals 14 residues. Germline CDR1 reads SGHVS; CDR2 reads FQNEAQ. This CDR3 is CASSLDPDRTTLYF. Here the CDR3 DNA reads TGTGCCAGCAGCTTAGATCCAGACCGCACAACGCTGTATTTT.

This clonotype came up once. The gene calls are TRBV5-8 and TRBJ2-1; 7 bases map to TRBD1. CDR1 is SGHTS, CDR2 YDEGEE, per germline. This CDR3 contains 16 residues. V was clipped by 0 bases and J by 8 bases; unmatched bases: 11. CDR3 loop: CASSLDRGAPSDEQFF. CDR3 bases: TGTGCCAGCAGCTTGGACAGGGGTGCGCCGAGCGATGAGCAGTTCTTC.

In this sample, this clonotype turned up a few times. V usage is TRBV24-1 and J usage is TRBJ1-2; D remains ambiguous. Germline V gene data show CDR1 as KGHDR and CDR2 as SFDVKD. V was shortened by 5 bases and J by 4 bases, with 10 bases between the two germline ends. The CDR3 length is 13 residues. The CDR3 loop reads CATSAGTFYGYTF. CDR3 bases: TGTGCCACCAGTGCGGGCACCTTCTATGGCTACACCTTC.

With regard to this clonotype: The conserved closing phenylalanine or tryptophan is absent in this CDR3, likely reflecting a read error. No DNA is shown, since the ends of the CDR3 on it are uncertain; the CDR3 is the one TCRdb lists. The CDR3 sequence: CASSDGPVDTPLS. The chain carries TRBV7-8 and TRBJ2-1; TRBD2 was called by the table and not checked on the DNA. The CDR3 is 13 amino acids in total, end residues counted. Germline CDR1 is SGHVS and CDR2 is FQNEAQ.

The CDR3 bases are TGTGCCAGCAGCTTGCAGAGGGACGGGCGCGTATATGGCGGCAATGAGCAGTTCTTC. It yields the protein CASSLQRDGRVYGGNEQFF. V and J are TRBV7-9 and TRBJ2-1; the D gene could be TRBD1 or TRBD2 (5 bases each). The CDR3 consists of 19 residues. V lost 3 bases to trimming and J lost 6 bases, with 27 bases between them. Germline V gene sequence: CDR1 SEHNR, CDR2 FQNEAQ (reference sequence). The variable domain in full, with the rest retrieved from reference TRBV7-9 and TRBJ2-1, is DTGVSQNPRHKITKRGQNVTFRCDPISEHNRLYWYRQTLGQGPEFLTYFQNEAQLEKSRLLSDRFSAERPKGSFSTLEIQRTEQGDSAMYLCASSLQRDGRVYGGNEQFFGPGTRLTVL.

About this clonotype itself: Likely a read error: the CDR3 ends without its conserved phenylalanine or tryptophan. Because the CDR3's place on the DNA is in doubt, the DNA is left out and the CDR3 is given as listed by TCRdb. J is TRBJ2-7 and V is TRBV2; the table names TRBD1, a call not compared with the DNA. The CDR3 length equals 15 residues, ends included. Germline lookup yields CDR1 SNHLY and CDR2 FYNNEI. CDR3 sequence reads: CASGDGGALTQYFYL.

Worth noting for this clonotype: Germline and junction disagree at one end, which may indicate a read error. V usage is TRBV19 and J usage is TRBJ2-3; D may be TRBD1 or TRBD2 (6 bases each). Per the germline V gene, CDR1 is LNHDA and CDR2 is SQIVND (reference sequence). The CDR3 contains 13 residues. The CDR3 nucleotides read TGTGCCAGCGGTGACACGGGGGCGGATGCGCAGTACTTT. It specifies CASGDTGADAQYF.

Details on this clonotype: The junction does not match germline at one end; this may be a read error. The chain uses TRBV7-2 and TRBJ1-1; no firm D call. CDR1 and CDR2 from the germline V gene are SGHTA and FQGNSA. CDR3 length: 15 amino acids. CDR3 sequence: CASSLDLAGHTEAFF. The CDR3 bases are TGTGCCAGCAGCTTAGATCTGGCAGGTCACACTGAGGCTTTCTTT.